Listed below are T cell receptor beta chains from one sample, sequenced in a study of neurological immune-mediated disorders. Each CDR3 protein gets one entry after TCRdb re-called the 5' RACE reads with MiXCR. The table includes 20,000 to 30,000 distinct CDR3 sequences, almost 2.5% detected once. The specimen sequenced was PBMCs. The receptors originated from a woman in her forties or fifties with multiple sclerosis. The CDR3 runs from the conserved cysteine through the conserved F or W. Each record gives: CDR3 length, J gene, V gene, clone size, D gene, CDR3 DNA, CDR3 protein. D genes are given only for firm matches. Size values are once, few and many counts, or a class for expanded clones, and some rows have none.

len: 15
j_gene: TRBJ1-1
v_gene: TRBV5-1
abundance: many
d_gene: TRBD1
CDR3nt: TGCGCCAGCAGCTCAGACAGGGGGCGGAACACTGAAGCTTTCTTT
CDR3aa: CASSSDRGRNTEAFF

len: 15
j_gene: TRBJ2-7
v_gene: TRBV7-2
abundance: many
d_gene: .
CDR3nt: TGTGCCAGCAGCTTAGGTGGGTCCCCTTTTTACGAGCAGTACTTC
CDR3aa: CASSLGGSPFYEQYF

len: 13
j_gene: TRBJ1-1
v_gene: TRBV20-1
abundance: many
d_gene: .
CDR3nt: TGCAGGGCAGGGGCAGGGGCTTATGGTGAAGCTTTCTTT
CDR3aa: CRAGAGAYGEAFF

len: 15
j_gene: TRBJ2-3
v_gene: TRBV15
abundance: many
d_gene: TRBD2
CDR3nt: TGTGCCACCAGCAGCCGGAGCGGGGGGACAGATACGCAGTATTTT
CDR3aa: CATSSRSGGTDTQYF

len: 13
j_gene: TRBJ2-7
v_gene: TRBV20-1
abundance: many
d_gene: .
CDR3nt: TGCAGGTTCCGGGACAACATGAACGGGGAGCAGTACTTC
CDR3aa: CRFRDNMNGEQYF

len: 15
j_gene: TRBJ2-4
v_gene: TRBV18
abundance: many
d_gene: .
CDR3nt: TGTGCCAGCTCTCCGGGACTTGCCCCCCGGTCAATTCAGTACTTC
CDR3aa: CASSPGLAPRSIQYF

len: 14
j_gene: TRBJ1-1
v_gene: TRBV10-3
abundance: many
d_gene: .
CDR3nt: TGTGCCATCAGTGAGAGGCAGGGCCGAACTGAAGCTTTCTTT
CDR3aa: CAISERQGRTEAFF

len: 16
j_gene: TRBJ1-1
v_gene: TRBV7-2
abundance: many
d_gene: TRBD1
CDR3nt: TGTGCCAGCAGCTTTGGGACAGGGCTGATGAACACTGAAGCTTTCTTT
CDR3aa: CASSFGTGLMNTEAFF

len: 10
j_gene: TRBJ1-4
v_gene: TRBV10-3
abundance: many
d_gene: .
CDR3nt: TGTGCCACCTATGGAGAAAAACTGTTTTTT
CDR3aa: CATYGEKLFF

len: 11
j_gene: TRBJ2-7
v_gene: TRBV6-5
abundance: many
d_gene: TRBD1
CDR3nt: TGTGCCAGCACCAGGGGGTACGAGCAGTACTTC
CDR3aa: CASTRGYEQYF

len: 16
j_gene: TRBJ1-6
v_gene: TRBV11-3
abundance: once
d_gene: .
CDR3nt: TGTGCCAGCAGCTTAGGAGGACATTCCTATAATTCACCCCTCCACTTT
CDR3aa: CASSLGGHSYNSPLHF

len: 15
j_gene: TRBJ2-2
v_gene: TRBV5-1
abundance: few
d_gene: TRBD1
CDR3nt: TGCGCCAGCAGCCCCCGAGGACAGGGCGGCGGGGAGCTGTTTTTT
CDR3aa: CASSPRGQGGGELFF

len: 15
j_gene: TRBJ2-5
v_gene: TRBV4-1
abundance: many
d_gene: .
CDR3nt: TGCGCCAGCAGCCAAGATCTAACTACAACGGGGACCCAGTACTTC
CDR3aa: CASSQDLTTTGTQYF

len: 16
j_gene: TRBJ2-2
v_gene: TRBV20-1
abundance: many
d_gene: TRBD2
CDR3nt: TGCAGTGCTAGAGATTTTGGAGCGGGAGGGGCCGGGGAGCTGTTTTTT
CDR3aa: CSARDFGAGGAGELFF

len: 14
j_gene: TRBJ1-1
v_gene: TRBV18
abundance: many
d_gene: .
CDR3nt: TGTGCCAGCTCTCCGACTCCGGCGGCCACTGAAGCTTTCTTT
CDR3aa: CASSPTPAATEAFF

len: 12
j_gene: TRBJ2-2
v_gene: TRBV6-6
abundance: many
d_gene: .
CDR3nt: TGTGCCAGCAGTTACTCGACAGGGGAGCTGTTTTTT
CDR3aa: CASSYSTGELFF

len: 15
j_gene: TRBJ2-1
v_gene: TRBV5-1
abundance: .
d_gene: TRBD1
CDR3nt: TGCGCCAGCAGCTCCGACAGGGGGATGTACAATGAGCAGTTCTTC
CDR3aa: CASSSDRGMYNEQFF

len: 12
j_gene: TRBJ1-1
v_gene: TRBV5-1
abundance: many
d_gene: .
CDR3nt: TGCGCCAGCAGCTTGGAAGGGATTGAAGCTTTCTTT
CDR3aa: CASSLEGIEAFF

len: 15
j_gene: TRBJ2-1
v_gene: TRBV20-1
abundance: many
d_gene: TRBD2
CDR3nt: TGCAGTGCTAGAGGAACTAGCGGGACCCTTTGGGAGCAGTTCTTC
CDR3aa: CSARGTSGTLWEQFF

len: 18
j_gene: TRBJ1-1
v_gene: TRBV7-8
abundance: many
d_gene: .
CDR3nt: TGTGCCAGCAGCTCTTTCGGGGGGTACAACGTCGAACCCCTCGAAGCTTTCTTT
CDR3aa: CASSSFGGYNVEPLEAFF

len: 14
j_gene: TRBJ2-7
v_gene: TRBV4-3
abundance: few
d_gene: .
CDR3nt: TGCGCCAGCAGCCTAGCTGAACAGTCCTACGAGCAGTACTTC
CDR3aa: CASSLAEQSYEQYF

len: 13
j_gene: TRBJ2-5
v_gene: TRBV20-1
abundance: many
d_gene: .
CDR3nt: TGCAGTGCCGACACTCTAGGCCGGGAGACCCAGTACTTC
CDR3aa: CSADTLGRETQYF

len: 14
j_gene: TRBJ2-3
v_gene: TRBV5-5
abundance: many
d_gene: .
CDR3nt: TGTGCCAGCAGCTTTGCAGGGGCCGGAGATACGCAGTATTTT
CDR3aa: CASSFAGAGDTQYF

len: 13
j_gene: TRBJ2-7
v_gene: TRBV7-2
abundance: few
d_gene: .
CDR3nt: TGTGCCAGCAGCTTAGCGCGTGGGGACGAGCAGTACTTC
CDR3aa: CASSLARGDEQYF

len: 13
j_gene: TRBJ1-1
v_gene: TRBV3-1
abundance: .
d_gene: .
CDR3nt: TGTGCCAGCAGCCCAGGCGCTGGCACTGAAGCTTTCTTT
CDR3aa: CASSPGAGTEAFF

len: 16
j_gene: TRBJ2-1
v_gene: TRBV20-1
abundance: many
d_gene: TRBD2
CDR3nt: TGCAGTGCTAGAGACCTACTAGCGGGGGCAAACAATGAGCAGTTCTTC
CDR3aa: CSARDLLAGANNEQFF

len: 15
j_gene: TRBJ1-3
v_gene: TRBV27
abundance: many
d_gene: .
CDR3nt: TGTGCCAGCAGATCCTTGGGAGATGGAGGAAACACCATATATTTT
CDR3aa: CASRSLGDGGNTIYF

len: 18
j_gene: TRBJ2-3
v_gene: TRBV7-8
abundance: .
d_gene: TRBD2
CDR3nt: TGTGCCAGCAGCCCGACCGGGACTAGCGGGAAGACGCCAGATACGCAGTATTTT
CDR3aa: CASSPTGTSGKTPDTQYF